Listed below are T cell receptor beta chains from one sample, sequenced in a study of T-cell reconstitution after alpha-beta-depleted transplantation in children. One entry per CDR3 protein results from TCRdb running MiXCR on the PCR reads. This sample has over 80,000 distinct CDR3 sequences, with roughly a quarter found just once. The sequences come from PBMCs, collected before TCRalphabeta/CD19-depleted stem cell transplant. The receptor source for this set is a boy between 2 and 10 years old with acute lymphoblastic leukemia, due to receive a stem cell transplant. The CDR3 runs from the conserved cysteine through the conserved F or W. The D gene is left open where the match is weak. Only some rows state a clone size, as once, few, many or a class for expanded clones.

len: 14
d_gene: -
j_gene: TRBJ1-2
v_gene: TRBV7-2
abundance: -
CDR3aa: CASSLVRGDYGYTF
CDR3nt: TGTGCCAGCAGCTTAGTTCGGGGCGACTATGGCTACACCTTC

len: 15
d_gene: -
j_gene: TRBJ1-1
v_gene: TRBV7-8
abundance: few
CDR3aa: CASRFQPSGGTEAFF
CDR3nt: TGTGCCAGCAGGTTTCAACCCTCGGGGGGCACTGAAGCTTTCTTT

len: 13
d_gene: -
j_gene: TRBJ2-3
v_gene: TRBV7-6
abundance: -
CDR3aa: CASSSYSTDTQYF
CDR3nt: TGTGCCAGCAGTTCCTATAGCACAGATACGCAGTATTTT

len: 13
d_gene: -
j_gene: TRBJ1-1
v_gene: TRBV29-1
abundance: -
CDR3aa: CSVESSPHGKAFF
CDR3nt: TGCAGCGTTGAAAGTTCGCCCCACGGTAAGGCTTTCTTT

len: 14
d_gene: -
j_gene: TRBJ2-5
v_gene: TRBV5-1
abundance: -
CDR3aa: CASSPGAAEETQYF
CDR3nt: TGCGCCAGCAGCCCCGGTGCTGCGGAGGAGACCCAGTACTTC

len: 16
d_gene: TRBD2
j_gene: TRBJ2-1
v_gene: TRBV11-1
abundance: -
CDR3aa: CASSLGTSGKFDEQFF
CDR3nt: TGTGCCAGCAGCTTAGGGACTAGCGGGAAATTCGATGAGCAGTTCTTC

len: 15
d_gene: TRBD1
j_gene: TRBJ2-7
v_gene: TRBV28
abundance: -
CDR3aa: CASSLSDRDVSEQYF
CDR3nt: TGTGCCAGCAGTTTATCCGACAGGGACGTCTCCGAGCAGTACTTC

len: 13
d_gene: -
j_gene: TRBJ2-3
v_gene: TRBV7-2
abundance: few
CDR3aa: CASSLFRDSTQYF
CDR3nt: TGTGCCAGCAGCTTATTTAGGGATTCTACGCAGTATTTT

len: 14
d_gene: -
j_gene: TRBJ1-1
v_gene: TRBV18
abundance: few
CDR3aa: CASSPKVENTEAFF
CDR3nt: TGTGCCAGCTCACCGAAGGTGGAGAACACTGAAGCTTTCTTT

len: 18
d_gene: -
j_gene: TRBJ2-1
v_gene: TRBV7-3
abundance: -
CDR3aa: CASSPESLAEGPRNEQFF
CDR3nt: TGTGCCAGCAGCCCCGAATCGTTAGCGGAGGGGCCGCGGAATGAGCAGTTCTTC

len: 17
d_gene: -
j_gene: TRBJ1-1
v_gene: TRBV5-1
abundance: -
CDR3aa: CASSLEAGGWGNTEAFF
CDR3nt: TGCGCCAGCAGCTTGGAGGCTGGGGGGTGGGGGAACACTGAAGCTTTCTTT

len: 15
d_gene: -
j_gene: TRBJ2-2
v_gene: TRBV7-9
abundance: -
CDR3aa: CASGDRTGNTGELFF
CDR3nt: TGTGCCAGCGGGGACCGAACCGGGAACACCGGGGAGCTGTTTTTT

len: 15
d_gene: -
j_gene: TRBJ1-1
v_gene: TRBV11-2
abundance: -
CDR3aa: CASSLEAWGGPEAFF
CDR3nt: TGTGCCAGCAGCTTAGAGGCGTGGGGAGGGCCTGAAGCTTTCTTT

len: 17
d_gene: TRBD1
j_gene: TRBJ1-2
v_gene: TRBV6-1
abundance: -
CDR3aa: CASRTIAGTGGILGYTF
CDR3nt: TGTGCCAGCAGAACCATCGCCGGGACAGGGGGCATTTTGGGCTACACCTTC

len: 16
d_gene: TRBD1
j_gene: TRBJ2-7
v_gene: TRBV24-1
abundance: once
CDR3aa: CATSDGSRGISYEQYF
CDR3nt: TGTGCCACCAGTGATGGAAGCAGGGGGATCTCCTACGAGCAGTACTTC

len: 12
d_gene: -
j_gene: TRBJ2-7
v_gene: TRBV5-5
abundance: few
CDR3aa: CASSLPGLEQYF
CDR3nt: TGTGCCAGCAGCTTGCCTGGTCTCGAGCAGTACTTC

len: 14
d_gene: -
j_gene: TRBJ2-3
v_gene: TRBV6-2/TRBV6-3
abundance: few
CDR3aa: CASSLTGGADTQYF
CDR3nt: TGTGCCAGCAGTCTGACAGGAGGTGCAGATACGCAGTATTTT

len: 16
d_gene: -
j_gene: TRBJ2-1
v_gene: TRBV30
abundance: -
CDR3aa: CAWSVGRDPRWNEQFF
CDR3nt: TGTGCCTGGAGTGTGGGGCGGGACCCTAGATGGAATGAGCAGTTCTTC

len: 14
d_gene: TRBD1
j_gene: TRBJ2-7
v_gene: TRBV4-3
abundance: -
CDR3aa: CASSPGQGTYEQYF
CDR3nt: TGCGCCAGCAGTCCCGGACAGGGTACCTACGAGCAGTACTTC

len: 15
d_gene: TRBD2
j_gene: TRBJ2-3
v_gene: TRBV5-1
abundance: few
CDR3aa: CASSRTSGDTDTQYF
CDR3nt: TGCGCCAGCAGCAGGACTAGCGGCGACACAGATACGCAGTATTTT

len: 15
d_gene: -
j_gene: TRBJ2-1
v_gene: TRBV5-1
abundance: few
CDR3aa: CASSVDGLASNEQFF
CDR3nt: TGCGCCAGCAGCGTGGACGGGCTAGCATCGAATGAGCAGTTCTTC

len: 15
d_gene: -
j_gene: TRBJ1-3
v_gene: TRBV28
abundance: -
CDR3aa: CASSSDLSSGNTIYF
CDR3nt: TGTGCCAGCAGTTCGGACTTATCCTCTGGAAACACCATATATTTT

len: 13
d_gene: -
j_gene: TRBJ1-4
v_gene: TRBV28
abundance: -
CDR3aa: CASGYRVSEKLFF
CDR3nt: TGTGCCAGCGGATACAGGGTATCAGAAAAACTGTTTTTT

len: 15
d_gene: TRBD1
j_gene: TRBJ2-1
v_gene: TRBV9
abundance: many
CDR3aa: CASSAGTGTRNEQFF
CDR3nt: TGTGCCAGCAGCGCAGGGACAGGGACACGCAATGAGCAGTTCTTC

len: 13
d_gene: -
j_gene: TRBJ1-2
v_gene: TRBV20-1
abundance: -
CDR3aa: CSARAQANYGYTF
CDR3nt: TGCAGTGCTAGAGCACAGGCGAACTATGGCTACACCTTC

len: 14
d_gene: TRBD1
j_gene: TRBJ2-1
v_gene: TRBV5-1
abundance: many
CDR3aa: CASRPGQGTDEQFF
CDR3nt: TGCGCCAGCCGGCCGGGACAGGGGACCGATGAGCAGTTCTTC

len: 15
d_gene: TRBD1
j_gene: TRBJ2-3
v_gene: TRBV6-4
abundance: -
CDR3aa: CASSGSKGAPDTQYF
CDR3nt: TGTGCCAGCAGTGGCTCGAAGGGGGCACCAGATACGCAGTATTTT

len: 14
d_gene: -
j_gene: TRBJ1-2
v_gene: TRBV21-1
abundance: few
CDR3aa: CAQRPTDPNYGYTF
CDR3nt: TGTGCCCAGAGACCGACCGACCCCAACTATGGCTACACCTTC

len: 18
d_gene: -
j_gene: TRBJ2-2
v_gene: TRBV9
abundance: few
CDR3aa: CASSVGSGGRLNTGELFF
CDR3nt: TGTGCCAGCAGCGTAGGGAGCGGAGGACGTTTGAACACCGGGGAGCTGTTTTTT

len: 15
d_gene: TRBD1
j_gene: TRBJ2-7
v_gene: TRBV7-9
abundance: -
CDR3aa: CASSPAKTGNYEQYF
CDR3nt: TGTGCCAGCAGCCCAGCTAAGACAGGGAACTACGAGCAGTACTTC

len: 14
d_gene: -
j_gene: TRBJ2-3
v_gene: TRBV10-2
abundance: -
CDR3aa: CASSDRASTDTQYF
CDR3nt: TGCGCCAGCAGTGACAGAGCTAGCACAGATACGCAGTATTTT

len: 15
d_gene: -
j_gene: TRBJ2-1
v_gene: TRBV11-3
abundance: -
CDR3aa: CASSLSRGGAGEQFF
CDR3nt: TGTGCCAGCAGCTTAAGTCGCGGAGGGGCCGGTGAGCAGTTCTTC

len: 15
d_gene: -
j_gene: TRBJ2-3
v_gene: TRBV27
abundance: -
CDR3aa: CASSLSWGGTDTQYF
CDR3nt: TGTGCCAGCAGTTTATCATGGGGGGGCACAGATACGCAGTATTTT

len: 15
d_gene: -
j_gene: TRBJ2-7
v_gene: TRBV5-1
abundance: medium-sized
CDR3aa: CASSSYGPSTYEQYF
CDR3nt: TGCGCCAGCAGCTCCTACGGGCCTTCCACCTACGAGCAGTACTTC

len: 13
d_gene: -
j_gene: TRBJ2-7
v_gene: TRBV10-3
abundance: -
CDR3aa: CAISDSGGSEQYF
CDR3nt: TGTGCCATCAGTGACTCCGGAGGGTCCGAGCAGTACTTC

len: 13
d_gene: -
j_gene: TRBJ2-7
v_gene: TRBV28
abundance: few
CDR3aa: CASSLRGSYEQYF
CDR3nt: TGTGCCAGCAGCTTACGGGGGTCCTACGAGCAGTACTTC

len: 14
d_gene: -
j_gene: TRBJ2-1
v_gene: TRBV6-1
abundance: -
CDR3aa: CASRKRSSYNEQFF
CDR3nt: TGTGCCAGCAGGAAGCGGAGCTCCTACAATGAGCAGTTCTTC

len: 14
d_gene: TRBD2
j_gene: TRBJ2-7
v_gene: TRBV7-9
abundance: -
CDR3aa: CASSYLAEGYEQYF
CDR3nt: TGTGCCAGCAGCTACCTAGCGGAGGGGTACGAGCAGTACTTC

len: 14
d_gene: -
j_gene: TRBJ2-1
v_gene: TRBV3-1
abundance: -
CDR3aa: CASSLGAGVDEQFF
CDR3nt: TGTGCCAGCAGCCTCGGAGCAGGGGTCGATGAGCAGTTCTTC

len: 15
d_gene: -
j_gene: TRBJ1-4
v_gene: TRBV9
abundance: -
CDR3aa: CASSRAMSTNEKLFF
CDR3nt: TGTGCCAGCAGCCGCGCCATGTCTACTAATGAAAAACTGTTTTTT

len: 13
d_gene: -
j_gene: TRBJ1-2
v_gene: TRBV27
abundance: -
CDR3aa: CASSSYSFYGYTF
CDR3nt: TGTGCCAGCAGTTCCTACAGCTTCTATGGCTACACCTTC

len: 14
d_gene: -
j_gene: TRBJ1-1
v_gene: TRBV12-3/TRBV12-4
abundance: -
CDR3aa: CASRPWASIPGAFF
CDR3nt: TGTGCCAGCAGGCCCTGGGCAAGCATTCCTGGAGCTTTCTTT

len: 14
d_gene: -
j_gene: TRBJ1-1
v_gene: TRBV5-1
abundance: few
CDR3aa: CASSLVGARTEAFF
CDR3nt: TGCGCCAGCAGCTTGGTGGGGGCGCGTACTGAAGCTTTCTTT

len: 15
d_gene: -
j_gene: TRBJ2-4
v_gene: TRBV7-2
abundance: -
CDR3aa: CASSVQELAKNIQYF
CDR3nt: TGTGCCAGCAGCGTCCAGGAACTAGCCAAAAACATTCAGTACTTC

len: 13
d_gene: -
j_gene: TRBJ2-3
v_gene: TRBV10-3
abundance: -
CDR3aa: CATGGGGGGTQYF
CDR3nt: TGTGCCACTGGGGGTGGAGGAGGGGGTACGCAGTATTTT

len: 14
d_gene: TRBD1
j_gene: TRBJ1-2
v_gene: TRBV12-3/TRBV12-4
abundance: few
CDR3aa: CASSPGTVNYGYTF
CDR3nt: TGTGCCAGCAGCCCCGGGACAGTTAACTATGGCTACACCTTC

len: 15
d_gene: -
j_gene: TRBJ2-1
v_gene: TRBV20-1
abundance: -
CDR3aa: CSATGGGGSGDEQFF
CDR3nt: TGCAGTGCTACGGGTGGCGGAGGGTCCGGGGATGAGCAGTTCTTC

len: 13
d_gene: -
j_gene: TRBJ2-7
v_gene: TRBV2
abundance: -
CDR3aa: CASRTTDRYEQYF
CDR3nt: TGTGCCAGCAGGACGACGGACAGATACGAGCAGTACTTC

len: 16
d_gene: -
j_gene: TRBJ2-2
v_gene: TRBV7-3
abundance: many
CDR3aa: CASSLNPLWNTGELFF
CDR3nt: TGTGCCAGCAGCTTAAACCCCCTGTGGAACACCGGGGAGCTGTTTTTT

len: 16
d_gene: TRBD2
j_gene: TRBJ2-1
v_gene: TRBV10-3
abundance: many
CDR3aa: CAISESMAGDFNEQFF
CDR3nt: TGTGCCATCAGTGAGTCGATGGCGGGGGATTTCAATGAGCAGTTCTTC

len: 15
d_gene: TRBD2
j_gene: TRBJ2-1
v_gene: TRBV18
abundance: -
CDR3aa: CASSPLETSGGRQFF
CDR3nt: TGTGCCAGCTCACCACTTGAAACTAGCGGGGGGAGGCAGTTCTTC

len: 15
d_gene: -
j_gene: TRBJ2-1
v_gene: TRBV9
abundance: once
CDR3aa: CASSNAGTSYNERFF
CDR3nt: TGTGCCAGCAGTAACGCAGGGACCAGTTACAATGAGCGGTTCTTC

len: 12
d_gene: -
j_gene: TRBJ2-7
v_gene: TRBV6-5
abundance: -
CDR3aa: CASSWVSYAQYF
CDR3nt: TGTGCCAGCAGTTGGGTCTCCTACGCGCAGTACTTC